The rows below give T cell receptor beta chains drawn from one sample of a study of blood T cell repertoires in COVID-19. TCRdb's table, derived via immunoSEQ multiplex PCR, lists solely in-frame clones and lacks some. The repertoire includes approximately 100,000 clones, roughly 80% of them detected once, and around a tenth sits in the top ten. The specimen sequenced was peripheral blood. These TCRs come from a woman of 80 years or more with acute or convalescent COVID-19. Both conserved end residues are part of each CDR3. A D gene is named only where the DNA matches it firmly. Only some rows state a clone size, as once, few, many or a class for expanded clones.

D gene	J gene	clone size	V gene	CDR3 protein	CDR3 DNA
TRBD1	TRBJ2-1	.	TRBV19	CASSITGTGANEQFF	TGTGCCAGTAGTATCACGGGGACAGGGGCTAATGAGCAGTTCTTC
.	TRBJ1-1	few	TRBV6-5	CASREGRVEFAFF	TGTGCCAGCAGGGAGGGCAGGGTTGAATTTGCTTTCTTT
.	TRBJ2-2	.	TRBV5-1	CASQRTISNTGELFF	TGCGCCAGCCAGAGGACAATCTCGAACACCGGGGAGCTGTTTTTT
TRBD2	TRBJ2-3	.	TRBV7-2	CASSLAALAGTDTQYF	TGTGCCAGCAGCTTAGCCGCTCTAGCGGGAACAGATACGCAGTATTTT
.	TRBJ1-3	.	TRBV7-9	CASSLNPPGNSGNTIYF	TGTGCCAGCAGCTTAAACCCCCCGGGTAACTCTGGAAACACCATATATTTT
.	TRBJ1-2	.	TRBV9	CASERGGNYGYTF	TGTGCCAGCGAGCGGGGAGGCAACTATGGCTACACCTTC
.	TRBJ1-2	.	TRBV5-1	CASSLEGGYGYTF	TGCGCCAGCAGCTTGGAGGGAGGCTATGGCTACACCTTC
.	TRBJ2-1	.	TRBV5-1	CASSLGQVTNNEQFF	TGCGCCAGCAGCTTGGGACAGGTAACTAACAATGAGCAGTTCTTC
TRBD2	TRBJ2-5	.	TRBV4-3	CASSQDTSGGPGETQYF	TGCGCCAGCAGCCAAGACACTAGCGGGGGACCCGGGGAGACCCAGTACTTC
.	TRBJ1-6	.	TRBV7-8	CASSPGQLSYNSPLHF	TGTGCCAGCAGCCCCGGACAGCTGAGCTATAATTCACCCCTCCACTTT
TRBD1	TRBJ2-2	.	TRBV28	CASSFYNRGPGELFF	TGTGCCAGCAGTTTTTATAACAGGGGGCCCGGGGAGCTGTTTTTT
.	TRBJ1-2	once	TRBV28	CASSPLGGYYGYTF	TGTGCCAGCAGCCCTTTAGGCGGATACTATGGCTACACCTTC
.	TRBJ1-1	few	TRBV7-9	CASSLALWNTEAFF	TGTGCCAGCAGCTTAGCGCTATGGAACACTGAAGCTTTCTTT
.	TRBJ2-6	.	TRBV30	CAWSYPGSGANVLTF	TGTGCCTGGAGTTACCCAGGGTCTGGGGCCAACGTCCTGACTTTC
.	TRBJ1-1	.	TRBV27	CASKARTMNTEAFF	TGTGCCAGCAAGGCAAGGACAATGAACACTGAAGCTTTCTTT
.	TRBJ2-7	.	TRBV18	CASSPTGTYEQYF	TGTGCCAGCTCACCGACGGGTACCTACGAGCAGTACTTC
TRBD1	TRBJ1-6	.	TRBV2	CASSKGDRGLLSPLHF	TGTGCCAGCAGTAAAGGGGATAGGGGGCTACTGTCACCCCTCCACTTT
TRBD1	TRBJ1-1	.	TRBV2	CASSENEGGSAEAFF	TGTGCCAGCAGTGAGAACGAAGGGGGCAGCGCTGAAGCTTTCTTT
TRBD1	TRBJ2-1	.	TRBV6-2/TRBV6-3	CASSYNRGYEQFF	TGTGCCAGCAGTTACAACAGGGGGTATGAGCAGTTCTTC
.	TRBJ1-3	.	TRBV5-1	CASSEKTGSGNTIYF	TGCGCCAGCAGCGAAAAAACAGGGAGCGGAAACACCATATATTTT
.	TRBJ1-1	.	TRBV7-8	CASSPSLEAFF	TGTGCCAGCAGCCCCTCCCTAGAAGCTTTCTTT
.	TRBJ1-2	.	TRBV18	CASSPTTGINYGYTF	TGTGCCAGCTCACCTACGACAGGTATTAACTATGGCTACACCTTC
TRBD2	TRBJ2-1	.	TRBV12-5	CASGPGLAGGYEQFF	TGTGCTAGTGGTCCCGGACTAGCGGGGGGTTATGAGCAGTTCTTC
TRBD1	TRBJ2-5	.	TRBV5-5	CASSRDRGRETQYF	TGTGCCAGCAGCCGGGACAGGGGAAGGGAGACCCAGTACTTC
TRBD1	TRBJ1-2	.	TRBV2	CASSQGRGHDGYTF	TGTGCCAGCTCTCAAGGCAGGGGGCACGATGGCTACACCTTC
.	TRBJ1-4	.	TRBV20-1	CSASRFAATNEKLFF	TGCAGTGCTAGTCGTTTCGCGGCAACTAATGAAAAACTGTTTTTT
TRBD2	TRBJ2-3	.	TRBV9	CASSVFGGTGTDTQYF	TGTGCCAGCAGCGTATTCGGGGGGACTGGCACAGATACGCAGTATTTT
.	TRBJ1-2	.	TRBV7-6	CASSLGTPGQGYGYTF	TGTGCCAGCAGCTTAGGTACCCCTGGACAAGGCTATGGCTACACCTTC
.	TRBJ1-2	.	TRBV3-1/TRBV3-2	CASSPRSRTLADYGYTF	TGTGCCAGCAGCCCTCGATCAAGGACTTTGGCGGACTATGGCTACACCTTC
.	TRBJ1-5	.	TRBV7-2	CASSLGGGNQPQHF	TGTGCCAGCAGCCTAGGGGGGGGCAATCAGCCCCAGCATTTT
TRBD1	TRBJ1-6	few	TRBV27	CASSFGQGNLHF	TGTGCCAGCAGTTTTGGACAGGGAAACCTCCACTTT
TRBD1	TRBJ2-3	.	TRBV2	CASSGGQGSTDTQYF	TGTGCCAGCAGTGGGGGACAGGGCAGCACAGATACGCAGTATTTT
TRBD1	TRBJ1-1	.	TRBV5-1	CASSYDRVGTEAFF	TGCGCCAGCAGCTATGACAGGGTCGGCACTGAAGCTTTCTTT
TRBD2	TRBJ2-5	.	TRBV3-1/TRBV3-2	CASSQEWLAGAVQETQYF	TGTGCCAGCAGCCAAGAGTGGCTAGCGGGGGCCGTACAAGAGACCCAGTACTTC
TRBD1	TRBJ1-2	once	TRBV10-2	CASSGDRVLNGYTF	TGCGCCAGCAGTGGGGACAGGGTATTGAATGGCTACACCTTC
TRBD2	TRBJ2-1	.	TRBV28	CASSGGGKNYNEQFF	TGTGCCAGCAGTGGGGGGGGAAAAAACTACAATGAGCAGTTCTTC
TRBD2	TRBJ2-5	.	TRBV4-2	CASSRTLAGGETQYF	TGTGCCAGCAGCCGTACACTAGCGGGGGGGGAGACCCAGTACTTC
TRBD1	TRBJ1-1	.	TRBV5-1	CASSLEGQGTEAFF	TGCGCCAGCAGCTTGGAGGGACAGGGGACTGAAGCTTTCTTT
.	TRBJ1-5	.	TRBV15	CATRKDTDSNQPQHF	TGTGCCACCAGAAAGGACACAGATAGCAATCAGCCCCAGCATTTT
TRBD1	TRBJ1-5	.	TRBV5-6	CASSLARSGTGNQPQHF	TGTGCCAGCAGCTTGGCAAGGTCTGGGACAGGGAATCAGCCCCAGCATTTT
.	TRBJ1-5	.	TRBV28	CASSIEGRGRGAQHF	TGTGCCAGCAGTATCGAGGGAAGGGGACGGGGGGCCCAGCATTTT
TRBD2	TRBJ2-5	.	TRBV5-1	CASSYPRGAMETQYF	TGCGCCAGCAGCTATCCGCGGGGGGCCATGGAGACCCAGTACTTC
.	TRBJ1-4	.	TRBV27	CASSLTWQGYEKLFF	TGTGCCAGCAGTTTAACTTGGCAGGGATATGAAAAACTGTTTTTT
TRBD2	TRBJ2-1	.	TRBV5-1	CASRTASGLQYNEQFF	TGCGCCAGCCGGACCGCCTCGGGACTACAATACAATGAGCAGTTCTTC
TRBD1	TRBJ1-4	.	TRBV9	CASSLQGPGSELFF	TGTGCCAGCAGCTTACAGGGGCCTGGGAGTGAACTGTTTTTT
.	TRBJ1-3	.	TRBV5-1	CASSLDSLSGNTIYF	TGCGCCAGCAGCTTGGACAGCCTCTCTGGAAACACCATATATTTT
TRBD1	TRBJ1-3	.	TRBV10-1	CASSLGTAGNTIYF	TGCGCCAGCAGCCTTGGGACAGCTGGAAACACCATATATTTT
.	TRBJ2-3	.	TRBV7-2	CASSRRVGGLRTDTQYF	TGTGCCAGCAGCCGGAGGGTGGGGGGGCTTAGGACAGATACGCAGTATTTT
.	TRBJ1-6	.	TRBV18	CASSPGGRQDNSPLHF	TGTGCCAGCTCACCTGGGGGACGACAGGATAATTCACCCCTCCACTTT
.	TRBJ2-7	once	TRBV3-1/TRBV3-2	CASSQDSDRRGNEQYF	TGTGCCAGCAGCCAAGATTCGGACAGGAGGGGGAACGAGCAGTACTTC
.	TRBJ1-1	.	TRBV7-2	CASSLTGNTEAFF	TGTGCCAGCAGCTTAACGGGGAACACTGAAGCTTTCTTT
.	TRBJ1-2	.	TRBV2	CASSDSPGQNNYGYTF	TGTGCCAGCAGTGACTCTCCTGGACAGAATAACTATGGCTACACCTTC
.	TRBJ1-1	few	TRBV6-1	CASSEQGLNTEAFF	TGTGCCAGCAGTGAACAGGGGCTGAACACTGAAGCTTTCTTT
.	TRBJ1-5	.	TRBV2	CASSVSEDNQPQHF	TGTGCCAGCAGTGTTTCGGAGGACAATCAGCCCCAGCATTTT
TRBD1	TRBJ1-2	once	TRBV7-2	CASSAGQNYGYTF	TGTGCCAGCAGCGCGGGACAGAACTATGGCTACACCTTC
.	TRBJ1-5	once	TRBV2	CASRVSGRQPQHF	TGTGCCAGCAGGGTTTCAGGGAGGCAGCCCCAGCATTTT
TRBD1	TRBJ1-6	.	TRBV19	CATRDRHDGGSYNSPLHF	TGTGCCACAAGGGACAGACACGACGGTGGATCCTATAATTCACCCCTCCACTTT
TRBD1	TRBJ1-2	.	TRBV2	CASGNRGVSYGYTF	TGTGCCAGCGGTAACAGGGGAGTGAGCTATGGCTACACCTTC
.	TRBJ1-5	.	TRBV19	CASRLNQGIGSNQPQHF	TGTGCCAGTAGGCTAAATCAGGGAATTGGAAGCAATCAGCCCCAGCATTTT
.	TRBJ2-7	.	TRBV5-6	CASRRRGGHYEQYF	TGTGCCAGCAGACGCCGTGGGGGACACTACGAGCAGTACTTC